Included here is one TCR beta chain sequence, with context. Clones were sequenced by immunoSEQ multiplex PCR, and TCRdb holds only the in-frame ones, with some missing. Here the sample spans 65,000 to 95,000 clones, more than 75% being singletons. J gave up 6 bases and V 4 bases, and 8 bases lay outside the gene matches. Germline V gives CDR1 MNHEY, CDR2 SVGAGI. The CDR3 consists of 15 residues. The data originate from a study of radiotherapy plus CTLA-4 blockade in lung cancer. The receptor was isolated from a human donor with non-small cell lung cancer who had stable disease on radiotherapy plus ipilimumab. The chain has TRBV6-5 and TRBJ1-5, with 8 nucleotides matching TRBD1. Source: peripheral blood, taken from a patient treated with radiotherapy plus ipilimumab. The CDR3 DNA is TGTGCCAGCAGTTTAACAGGGGGGTATGGTCAGCCCCAGCATTTT. The encoded protein is CASSLTGGYGQPQHF.